One and the same sample provided the 27 T cell receptor beta chains below, sequenced in a study of beta chain features in type 1 diabetes. Notes on the study in general: A moderate, significant TCRB CDR3 shortening appeared in type 1 diabetes across four CD4+ subsets.

Since all of the isolated RNA was reverse transcribed, expressed TCRB transcripts were what got sequenced. Assay used: immunoSEQ multiplex PCR; TCRdb lists only in-frame clones, some missing. The repertoire holds roughly 700,000 clones, with about an eighth as singletons. No antigen has been assigned to these receptors. Sequences were obtained from naive CD4+ T cells from blood. The receptor source for this set is a man aged 18-30 years with type 1 diabetes.

The chain employs TRBV25-1 and TRBJ1-1; unclear D gene. The V gene lost 4 bases and the J gene lost 5 bases, with 8 bases spanning the gap. CDR3 length: 12 amino acids. Per germline, CDR1 MGHDK and CDR2 SYGVNS. Here the CDR3 DNA reads TGTGCCAGCAGTGCTACATTGACTGAAGCTTTCTTT. The encoded protein is CASSATLTEAFF.

This clone appeared a few times. The chain couples TRBV9 to TRBJ2-1; 8 bases match TRBD1. After removal of 4 bases from V and 7 bases from J, the junction contained 7 bases not matched to a gene. The CDR3 totals 14 residues. CDR1 and CDR2 (germline): SGDLS, YYNGEE. The CDR3 DNA follows: TGTGCCAGCAGCCCAGGGGGCAGAGGGAATGAGCAGTTCTTC. Translating gives CASSPGGRGNEQFF.

The chain recombines TRBV7-9 with TRBJ1-4; D is unclear. V dropped 4 bases and J dropped 10 bases, with 10 bases sitting between them. Germline values: CDR1 SEHNR, CDR2 FQNEAQ (reference sequence). This CDR3 is 12 amino acids long. The chain's CDR3 is CASSSLGRKLFF. The CDR3 bases are TGTGCCAGCAGCTCCCTAGGGAGAAAACTGTTTTTT.

This clone was recorded a few times. This same CDR3 is encoded by further DNA sequences in the sample. J is TRBJ2-5 and V is TRBV20-1; D gene ambiguous. In germline, CDR1 is DFQATT, CDR2 SNEGSKA (reference sequence). The CDR3 loop spans 10 amino acids. V was shortened by 6 bases and J by 1 base, with 3 bases between the two germline ends. Here the CDR3 reads CSAFQETQYF. CDR3 nucleotide sequence: TGCAGTGCCTTCCAAGAGACCCAGTACTTC.

This chain joins TRBV30 and TRBJ1-1; a possible D gene is TRBD1 (5 bases). CDR1 is GTSNPN, CDR2 SVGIG, per germline (reference sequence). The ends were cut back, 5 bases at V and 6 bases at J, with 10 bases in the middle. This CDR3 is built from 11 residues. As DNA, the CDR3 is TGTGCCTGGGGGACGCACTCTGAAGCTTTCTTT. Protein product: CAWGTHSEAFF. Using reference TRBV30 and TRBJ1-1 for the parts outside the CDR3, the full variable domain is SQTIHQWPATLVQPVGSPLSLECTVEGTSNPNLYWYRQAAGRGLQLLFYSVGIGQISSEVPQNLSASRPQDRQFILSSKKLLLSDSGFYLCAWGTHSEAFFGQGTRLTVV.

This chain links TRBV7-9 with TRBJ1-2; D remains ambiguous. There are 15 residues in the CDR3. Germline V CDR1 and CDR2: SEHNR, FQNEAQ (reference sequence). Trimming left V 1 base short and J 4 bases short, with 13 bases between. The CDR3 sequence is CASSLDPGWVYGYTF. As DNA, the CDR3 is TGTGCCAGCAGCTTAGACCCGGGGTGGGTCTATGGCTACACCTTC.

The chain links TRBV4-2 to TRBJ2-7, with 10 positions matching TRBD1. There are 15 residues in the CDR3. Germline V CDR1 and CDR2: LGHNA, YNFKEQ. Trimming removed 0 bases from V and 4 bases from J; junction bases left unmatched: 3. CDR3 region: CASSQDKGQGYEQYF. CDR3 DNA sequence: TGTGCCAGCAGCCAAGATAAGGGACAGGGGTACGAGCAGTACTTC.

The chain joins TRBV7-3 to TRBJ1-2; D is perhaps TRBD1 (6 bases). Trimming took 5 bases from V and 2 from J, leaving 21 bases between them. Germline V gene data show CDR1 as SGHTA and CDR2 as FQGTGA. The CDR3 has 17 amino acids. The CDR3 is CASSPGTGTVYNYGYTF. In nucleotides, the CDR3 is TGTGCCAGCAGCCCAGGAACAGGGACCGTATACAACTATGGCTACACCTTC. Supplemented by reference TRBV7-3 and TRBJ1-2, the full variable domain reads GAGVSQTPSNKVTEKGKYVELRCDPISGHTALYWYRQSLGQGPEFLIYFQGTGAADDSGLPNDRFFAVRPEGSVSTLKIQRTERGDSAVYLCASSPGTGTVYNYGYTFGSGTRLTVV.

This clone was observed a few times. The same CDR3 is also encoded by other DNA sequences in this sample. For the CDR3, the DNA is TGTGCCAGCAGCTCTTTCACAGATACGCAGTATTTT. It translates to CASSSFTDTQYF. V gene TRBV7-2 combines with J gene TRBJ2-3, with D hard to call. Germline CDR1 SGHTA, CDR2 FQGNSA. Trimming pared 4 bases from V and 2 bases from J, leaving 4 bases between. This CDR3 has 12 residues.

The genes are TRBV19 and TRBJ1-2; D unclear. The CDR3 has 16 residues. Germline CDR1 and CDR2: LNHDA and SQIVND (reference sequence). Trimming removed 5 bases at V and 4 bases at J, with 20 bases between. This CDR3 is CASSSLRTLVGYGYTF. CDR3 bases: TGTGCCAGTAGTTCCTTGCGGACGCTCGTGGGCTATGGCTACACCTTC.

This clone has just a few counts. The chain combines TRBV25-1 with TRBJ1-1; D call uncertain. The V and J ends lost 4 bases and 4 bases respectively, with 4 bases between them. The germline gives CDR1 MGHDK, CDR2 SYGVNS. The CDR3 has 11 amino acids. The CDR3 DNA reads as TGTGCCAGCAGTGGATTCACTGAAGCTTTCTTT. Translation gives CASSGFTEAFF.

J is TRBJ1-6 and V is TRBV10-2; a weak D match, TRBD1 (6 bases). V gave up 2 bases and J gave up 7 bases, with 15 bases separating them. The CDR3 covers 16 residues. Germline V gene data show CDR1 as WSHSY and CDR2 as SAAADI. CDR3 sequence: CASSEQQGGGNSPLHF. CDR3 nucleotide sequence: TGCGCCAGCAGTGAGCAACAGGGAGGTGGGAATTCACCCCTCCACTTT.

The genes are TRBV13 and TRBJ1-1; D remains unclear. The CDR3 extends over 14 amino acids. With 2 bases removed from V and 0 bases from J, the gap between germline ends came to 7 bases. Looked up from germline, CDR1 is PRHDT and CDR2 is FYEKMQ (reference sequence). The CDR3 DNA reads TGTGCCAGCAGCTTATCTGAAGTGAACACTGAAGCTTTCTTT. It encodes CASSLSEVNTEAFF. Filled out from reference TRBV13 and TRBJ1-1, the complete variable domain reads AAGVIQSPRHLIKEKRETATLKCYPIPRHDTVYWYQQGPGQDPQFLISFYEKMQSDKGSIPDRFSAQQFSDYHSELNMSSLELGDSALYFCASSLSEVNTEAFFGQGTRLTVV.

Only a few counts were recorded for this clone. The CDR3 coding sequence is TGTGCCTGGAGTGTAGTAGAGAACACTGAAGCTTTCTTT. This gives the protein CAWSVVENTEAFF. The V and J genes are TRBV30 and TRBJ1-1; D is undetermined. Per germline, CDR1 GTSNPN and CDR2 SVGIG (reference sequence). V was shortened by 0 bases and J by 1 base, with 6 bases between the two germline ends. CDR3 size: 13 residues.

This chain connects TRBV5-6 to TRBJ2-3; 7 nucleotides match TRBD2. Per germline, CDR1 SGHDT and CDR2 YYEEEE. The CDR3 contains 16 residues. The ends lost 5 bases at V and 0 bases at J; junction bases unmatched: 9. CDR3 sequence (DNA): TGTGCCAGCAGTCTCCGGGGGGTCCTTAGCACAGATACGCAGTATTTT. Translated, it gives CASSLRGVLSTDTQYF.

In its sample, this clone was seen a few times. An end of the junction does not agree with germline; a read error may underlie this. The V call is TRBV7-3, the J call TRBJ1-6; D call uncertain. Germline CDR1 and CDR2: SGHTA and FQGTGA. There are 12 residues in the CDR3. Here the CDR3 reads CASSSNNSPLHF. The DNA for the CDR3 is TGTGCCAGCAGCTCCAATAATTCACCCCTCCACTTT.

V and J are TRBV5-1 and TRBJ2-5; 7 bases align to TRBD1. The V gene end was trimmed by 4 bases and the J gene end by 3 bases; junction bases not matched to a gene: 9. In germline, CDR1 is SGHRS, CDR2 YFSETQ. There are 15 residues in the CDR3. DNA of the CDR3: TGCGCCAGCAGCCTCACCGGGACAGATAAAGAGACCCAGTACTTC. It translates to CASSLTGTDKETQYF.

This rearrangement joins TRBV28 to TRBJ2-1, with D uncertain. This CDR3 comprises 17 residues. Germline values: CDR1 MDHEN, CDR2 SYDVKM. V was pared by 10 bases and J by 0 bases, with 22 bases between. CDR3 in DNA: TGTGCCACCCAGTTTAGTGTGGTCGAACCCTCCTACAATGAGCAGTTCTTC. It translates to CATQFSVVEPSYNEQFF.

This clone was picked up a small number of times. This chain connects TRBV18 to TRBJ2-1; no definite D call. Trimming removed 5 bases at V and 0 bases at J, with 11 bases between. This CDR3 has 15 amino acids. CDR1 is KGHSH and CDR2 is LQKENI in the germline V gene. DNA of the CDR3: TGTGCCAGCTCAGAGACGTGGAGCTCCTACAATGAGCAGTTCTTC. This sequence encodes CASSETWSSYNEQFF.

There are a few counts of this clone. The CDR3 reads CSVVQGPNYGYTF. The CDR3 coding sequence is TGCAGCGTTGTGCAGGGGCCAAACTATGGCTACACCTTC. V and J are TRBV29-1 and TRBJ1-2, with a possible D match to TRBD1 (6 bases). Germline lookup yields CDR1 SQVTM and CDR2 ANQGSEA. Trimming cost V 4 bases and J 2 bases, with 11 bases left between them. The CDR3 length is 13 residues.

This clone was observed a few times. Additional DNA sequences in this sample encode the identical CDR3. The chain uses TRBV18 and TRBJ2-1; 13 bases line up with TRBD2. V was clipped by 1 base and J by 0 bases; unmatched bases: 0. This CDR3 has 17 residues. In germline, CDR1 is KGHSH, CDR2 LQKENI. The CDR3 sequence is CASSPRTSGGSYNEQFF. CDR3 bases: TGTGCCAGCTCACCACGGACTAGCGGGGGCTCCTACAATGAGCAGTTCTTC.

The table lists this clone with a few counts. This CDR3 is also generated by other DNA sequences in the sample. The chain joins TRBV29-1 to TRBJ1-1; D is undetermined. CDR1 and CDR2 from the germline V gene are SQVTM and ANQGSEA. Deletions cut 4 bases from V and 1 base from J, with 4 bases between. CDR3 length: 11 amino acids. The CDR3 DNA is TGCAGCGTTGCAAGGAACACTGAAGCTTTCTTT. Translated, it gives CSVARNTEAFF.

The chain carries TRBV7-8 and TRBJ2-5; 9 bases line up with TRBD2. Germline values: CDR1 SGHVS, CDR2 FQNEAQ. The CDR3 consists of 17 residues. With V trimmed by 1 base and J by 1 base, 7 bases remained unmatched. The CDR3 sequence: CASSLGTSVAVQETQYF. The CDR3 region has the DNA TGTGCCAGCAGCTTAGGGACTAGCGTGGCCGTCCAAGAGACCCAGTACTTC. Full variable domain (missing parts from reference TRBV7-8 and TRBJ2-5): GAGVSQSPRYKVAKRGQDVALRCDPISGHVSLFWYQQALGQGPEFLTYFQNEAQLDKSGLPSDRFFAERPEGSVSTLKIQRTQQEDSAVYLCASSLGTSVAVQETQYFGPGTRLLVL.

V is TRBV7-2 and J is TRBJ2-1; D remains ambiguous. The CDR3 is 15 residues long. V dropped 0 bases and J dropped 2 bases, with 8 bases sitting between them. Per the germline V gene, CDR1 is SGHTA and CDR2 is FQGNSA. The CDR3 nucleotides read TGTGCCAGCAGCTTAGCGCACGGACCCTACAATGAGCAGTTCTTC. This encodes CASSLAHGPYNEQFF.

This clone was detected only a few times. The chain uses TRBV30 and TRBJ1-2, with 8 bases lining up with TRBD1. Germline V gives CDR1 GTSNPN, CDR2 SVGIG (reference sequence). The V segment lost 4 bases and the J segment 5 bases; nucleotides outside the gene matches: 6. This CDR3 contains 13 residues. DNA of the CDR3: TGTGCCTGGACCGCCGACAGGGGATATGGCTACACCTTC. It codes for CAWTADRGYGYTF. The complete variable domain, with remaining parts taken from reference TRBV30 and TRBJ1-2, reads SQTIHQWPATLVQPVGSPLSLECTVEGTSNPNLYWYRQAAGRGLQLLFYSVGIGQISSEVPQNLSASRPQDRQFILSSKKLLLSDSGFYLCAWTADRGYGYTFGSGTRLTVV.

This clone appeared a few times. V usage is TRBV27 and J usage is TRBJ1-2; D is unresolved. Germline V CDR1 and CDR2: MNHEY, SMNVEV (reference sequence). V dropped 5 bases and J dropped 5 bases, with 15 bases sitting between them. There are 14 residues in the CDR3. Here the CDR3 reads CASSRADGYYGYTF. The CDR3 DNA sequence: TGTGCCAGCAGTCGGGCAGATGGATATTATGGCTACACCTTC.

This clone has more than one count but fewer than ten. This sequence joins TRBV18 and TRBJ2-3, with D uncertain. V was trimmed by 6 bases and J by 0 bases, leaving 10 bases between them. This CDR3 has 14 amino acids. The germline gives CDR1 KGHSH, CDR2 LQKENI. CDR3 loop: CASSLSASTDTQYF. The CDR3 nucleotides read TGTGCCAGCTCGCTTTCGGCTAGCACAGATACGCAGTATTTT.